The next 20 T cell receptor beta chains were all read from a single sample in a study of blood T cells in healthy people across ages. Next came a second PCR, run for about 7 to 12 cycles, which used a sample-barcoded 5' primer along with a J-beta primer mix. One entry per CDR3 protein results from TCRdb running MiXCR on the 5' RACE reads. The sample consists of fewer than 1 million distinct CDR3 sequences, roughly 44% of them appearing once. The sample consisted of blood. Receptors originate from a man in his sixties in good health.

The chain uses TRBV2 and TRBJ1-2; 10 bases agree with TRBD1. CDR3 length: 16 residues. The V gene's germline CDR1 is SNHLY and CDR2 FYNNEI. V gave up 2 bases and J gave up 5 bases; unmatched junction bases: 8. The CDR3 nucleotides are TGTGCCAGCAGTGAATCTCGGACAGGGGGGCGATATGGCTACACCTTC. This translates into CASSESRTGGRYGYTF.

The rearrangement links TRBV6-2 or TRBV6-3 to TRBJ2-5, with 12 bases matching TRBD2. Germline V gene sequence: CDR1 MNHEY, CDR2 SVGEGT. This CDR3 has 14 amino acids. V shed 8 bases, J shed 2 bases, and the junction held 3 bases outside the gene matches. CDR3: CASALAGGQETQYF. CDR3 DNA: TGTGCCAGCGCCCTAGCGGGGGGGCAAGAGACCCAGTACTTC.

The V call is TRBV20-1, the J call TRBJ2-5; perhaps TRBD2 as D (5 bases). Germline V gives CDR1 DFQATT, CDR2 SNEGSKA (reference sequence). V was pared by 2 bases and J by 11 bases, with 24 bases between. CDR3 length equals 15 residues. The CDR3 spells CSARNPGSFPEEQYF. The CDR3 DNA reads as TGCAGTGCTAGAAACCCGGGATCTTTTCCGGAGGAGCAGTACTTC.

This clonotype showed up just a few times. This chain links TRBV7-2 with TRBJ2-3; D is unclear. This CDR3 is 13 amino acids long. Per the germline V gene, CDR1 is SGHTA and CDR2 is FQGNSA. Trimming shortened V by 3 bases and J by 8 bases, and 12 bases separated the two germline ends. The CDR3 region has the DNA TGTGCCAGCAGCTTTGGCTCCTCGGGTACGCAGTATTTT. It specifies CASSFGSSGTQYF.

The V gene is TRBV27, the J gene TRBJ1-4; maybe TRBD1 (6 bases). The CDR3 loop spans 13 amino acids. Trimming left V 6 bases short and J 7 bases short, with 12 bases between. Germline CDR1 MNHEY, CDR2 SMNVEV (reference sequence). CDR3: CASRFLQGEKLFF. In DNA, the CDR3 is TGTGCCAGCAGGTTCTTACAGGGTGAAAAACTGTTTTTT. The entire variable domain, with the rest obtained from reference TRBV27 and TRBJ1-4, is as follows: EAQVTQNPRYLITVTGKKLTVTCSQNMNHEYMSWYRQDPGLGLRQIYYSMNVEVTDKGDVPEGYKVSRKEKRNFPLILESPSPNQTSLYFCASRFLQGEKLFFGSGTQLSVL.

The chain recombines TRBV29-1 with TRBJ2-5; TRBD1 matches at 9 bases. CDR3 length: 14 residues. The germline V gene has CDR1 SQVTM and CDR2 ANQGSEA. Trimming removed 7 bases from V and 5 bases from J; junction bases left unmatched: 11. The CDR3 reads CSATGTGKGETQYF. The CDR3, as DNA: TGCAGCGCAACCGGGACAGGGAAGGGGGAGACCCAGTACTTC.

This chain uses TRBV20-1 with TRBJ2-3; 9 bases are a match to TRBD2. The CDR3 contains 15 residues. In germline, CDR1 is DFQATT, CDR2 SNEGSKA (reference sequence). V was clipped by 5 bases and J by 0 bases; unmatched bases: 6. The CDR3: CSAPTSGPSTDTQYF. CDR3 nucleotides: TGCAGTGCTCCTACTAGCGGGCCGAGCACAGATACGCAGTATTTT.

The gene calls are TRBV5-1 and TRBJ1-6; D remains ambiguous. V shed 1 base and J shed 6 bases, with 8 bases lying between them. Germline loops: CDR1 SGHRS, CDR2 YFSETQ. The CDR3 is 14 residues long. The CDR3: CASSLNSANSPLHF. The CDR3, as DNA: TGCGCCAGCAGCTTGAACAGCGCTAATTCACCCCTCCACTTT.

This clonotype has only a few counts. The chain couples TRBV4-3 to TRBJ2-7, with D tentatively TRBD2 (6 bases). CDR1 LGHNA and CDR2 YSLEER come from the germline V gene. The ends were cut back, 0 bases at V and 0 bases at J, with 12 bases in the middle. CDR3 length: 16 amino acids. The CDR3 nucleotides read TGCGCCAGCAGCCAAGAGGCGGGGACCAGCTCCTACGAGCAGTACTTC. Protein product: CASSQEAGTSSYEQYF.

CDR3 DNA: TGTGCCAGCAGCTTAGTTGGCCTAGCGGGTTCCACAGATACGCAGTATTTT. Its translation: CASSLVGLAGSTDTQYF. V is TRBV11-3 and J is TRBJ2-3; TRBD2 aligns across 8 bases. After removal of 1 base from V and 2 bases from J, the junction contained 8 bases not matched to a gene. Germline-derived CDR1 and CDR2 are SGHNT and YENEEA. This CDR3 comprises 17 residues.

The sample holds a few counts of this clonotype. The J gene is TRBJ2-7, the V gene TRBV9; D perhaps matches TRBD1 (8 bases). CDR1 and CDR2 from the germline V gene are SGDLS and YYNGEE. V shed 0 bases and J shed 7 bases, with 14 bases lying between them. The CDR3 runs 14 residues. CDR3 in DNA: TGTGCCAGCAGCGTAGCTGACAGGGGAGGGGAGCAGTACTTC. Encoded protein: CASSVADRGGEQYF.

This clonotype was recorded only once. The genes are TRBV30 and TRBJ1-2; tentative D call: TRBD1 (5 bases). The CDR3 contains 15 residues. Per the germline V gene, CDR1 is GTSNPN and CDR2 is SVGIG (reference sequence). The V end lost 0 bases, the J end lost 5 bases, and 16 bases lay between the germline ends. In nucleotides, the CDR3 is TGTGCCTGGAGTGTGGGGCAGGGTAGTACGTATGGCTACACCTTC. Translating gives CAWSVGQGSTYGYTF.

V and J are TRBV30 and TRBJ1-6; D call uncertain. The CDR3 is made up of 14 amino acids. Germline assignment: CDR1 GTSNPN and CDR2 SVGIG (reference sequence). The V end was cut by 1 base, the J end by 2 bases, with 6 bases between. The CDR3 region is CAWSATAYNSPLHF. The CDR3 DNA is TGTGCCTGGAGTGCAACAGCCTATAATTCACCCCTCCACTTT. Full variable domain (rest looked up from reference TRBV30 and TRBJ1-6): SQTIHQWPATLVQPVGSPLSLECTVEGTSNPNLYWYRQAAGRGLQLLFYSVGIGQISSEVPQNLSASRPQDRQFILSSKKLLLSDSGFYLCAWSATAYNSPLHFGNGTRLTVT.

This clonotype was seen more than once but under ten times. The chain has TRBV12-3 or TRBV12-4 and TRBJ1-4; D not resolved. The V gene lost 2 bases and the J gene lost 6 bases, with 16 bases spanning the gap. There are 16 residues in the CDR3. The CDR3 nucleotides read TGTGCCAGCAGTTTAACCTTGTATGGATTAGATGAAAAACTGTTTTTT. Its translation is CASSLTLYGLDEKLFF.

The sample holds a few counts of this clonotype. The chain combines TRBV20-1 with TRBJ2-7; TRBD2 matches 7 bases. Germline CDR1 is DFQATT and CDR2 is SNEGSKA (reference sequence). V lost 2 bases and J lost 6; bases outside the gene matches: 7. This CDR3 is built from 13 residues. The CDR3 coding sequence is TGCAGTGCTAGACCCACTAGCGTGGGCGAGCAGTACTTC. Its translation: CSARPTSVGEQYF.

Only a few counts were recorded for this clonotype. CDR3: CAGSAGDLYEQYF. The CDR3 DNA sequence: TGTGCCGGATCCGCGGGGGACCTCTACGAGCAGTACTTC. The chain carries TRBV7-9 and TRBJ2-5; 7 bases align to TRBD2. The J call could be wrong; TRBJ2-7 is a better fit for the DNA end. Germline V gene lookup returns CDR1 SEHNR and CDR2 FQNEAQ (reference sequence). The length of the CDR3 is 13 residues.

V gene TRBV5-1 combines with J gene TRBJ2-3; 11 nucleotides line up with TRBD2. Trimming removed 3 bases from V and 6 bases from J; junction bases left unmatched: 3. The CDR3 consists of 14 residues. Germline V gives CDR1 SGHRS, CDR2 YFSETQ. CDR3 amino acids: CASSSRTSGDTQYF. CDR3 DNA: TGCGCCAGCAGCTCCCGGACTAGCGGGGATACGCAGTATTTT. Based on the CDR3 plus reference TRBV5-1 and TRBJ2-3, the full variable domain is KAGVTQTPRYLIKTRGQQVTLSCSPISGHRSVSWYQQTPGQGLQFLFEYFSETQRNKGNFPGRFSGRQFSNSRSEMNVSTLELGDSALYLCASSSRTSGDTQYFGPGTRLTVL.

This clonotype was picked up a small number of times. The genes are TRBV7-2 and TRBJ1-2; the D gene is possibly TRBD1 (6 bases). The V and J ends lost 2 bases and 5 bases respectively, with 12 bases between them. Per germline, CDR1 SGHTA and CDR2 FQGNSA. This CDR3 contains 14 residues. Written as DNA, the CDR3 is TGTGCCAGCAGCTTAAGGGGGACGGATTATGGCTACACCTTC. This gives the protein CASSLRGTDYGYTF.

V and J are TRBV27 and TRBJ2-1; the D call may be TRBD1 or TRBD2 (5 bases each). The germline gives CDR1 MNHEY, CDR2 SMNVEV (reference sequence). CDR3 length: 16 amino acids. V shed 4 bases and J shed 8 bases, with 21 bases lying between them. In nucleotides, the CDR3 is TGTGCCAGCAGTTACCAGGGAGTGATAGCCTTCCATGAGCAGTTCTTC. This codes for CASSYQGVIAFHEQFF.

This chain links TRBV7-9 with TRBJ2-4; 9 nucleotides match TRBD1. Germline V gene lookup returns CDR1 SEHNR and CDR2 FQNEAQ (reference sequence). The CDR3 covers 16 residues. Trimming at V came to 5 bases and at J to 3 bases, leaving 8 bases not matched to a gene. The CDR3 coding sequence is TGTGCCAGCAGCCTCGGGACAGGGTTTGACAAAAACATTCAGTACTTC. This translates into CASSLGTGFDKNIQYF.